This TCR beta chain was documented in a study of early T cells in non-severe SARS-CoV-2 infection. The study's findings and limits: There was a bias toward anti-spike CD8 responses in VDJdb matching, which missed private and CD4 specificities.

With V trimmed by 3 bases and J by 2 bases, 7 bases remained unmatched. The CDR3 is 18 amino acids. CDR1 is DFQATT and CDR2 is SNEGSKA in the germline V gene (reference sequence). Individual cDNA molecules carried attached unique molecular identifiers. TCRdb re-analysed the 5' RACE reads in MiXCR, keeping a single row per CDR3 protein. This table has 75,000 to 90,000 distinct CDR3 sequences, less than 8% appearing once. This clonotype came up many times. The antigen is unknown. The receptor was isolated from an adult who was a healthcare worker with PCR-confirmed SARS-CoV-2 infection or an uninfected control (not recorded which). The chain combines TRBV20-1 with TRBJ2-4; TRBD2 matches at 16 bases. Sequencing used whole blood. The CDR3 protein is CSARGTSGRVTTKNIQYF. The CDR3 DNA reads TGCAGTGCTAGGGGGACTAGCGGGAGGGTTACTACCAAAAACATTCAGTACTTC.